This T cell receptor beta chain came from a study of cytomegalovirus exposure and HLA in healthy donors. Whole-study results and caveats: When analyzed later, the rates of TCR association showed variation by HLA locus, with DRB1 the most and HLA-C the fewest.

Concerning this clone itself: Antigen unknown. Compared with germline, one end of the junction differs, possibly owing to a read error. Different DNA sequences within this sample yield the same CDR3.

A multiplex PCR was run with 60 Vbeta primers and 13 Jbeta primers. As handled by the study authors: Unique TCR beta chains numbered roughly 84 million in a later analysis, with roughly 10 million shared. TCRdb's table, derived via immunoSEQ multiplex PCR, lists solely in-frame clones and lacks some. From that table come the V and J calls and clone size; the DNA was used to work out D and trimming. This table holds approximately 50,000 clones. At sampling all donors were nominally healthy, likely with unrecorded immune exposures. Germline V gene data show CDR1 as SGDLS and CDR2 as YYNGEE. This CDR3 contains 13 residues.

V is TRBV9 and J is TRBJ2-2; D uncertain. The sequenced material came from PBMCs. The source of this sequence is a male donor in good health and CMV-seropositive. CDR3 sequence reads: CASSVSGWGELFF. The CDR3 nucleotides are TGCGCCAGCAGCGTAAGTGGCTGGGGGGAGCTGTTTTTT.